These T cell receptor beta chains were read from a single sample in a study of blood T cell repertoires in COVID-19. Here immunoSEQ multiplex PCR was the method, and the copy in TCRdb shows in-frame clones only, minus some. The table includes 40,000 to 55,000 clones, roughly 90% detected once. Specimen: peripheral blood. The receptors originated from a human donor in a cohort sampled during active COVID-19. Both conserved end residues are trimmed from each CDR3.

j_call v_call cdr3_aa
TRBJ2-7 TRBV29-1 SVDHGDRGPGEQY
TRBJ1-1 TRBV10-3 AITKQGQGDPEAF
TRBJ1-4 TRBV7-9 ASSLVQGQLF
TRBJ2-7 TRBV9 ASSVESLTGPHEQY
TRBJ2-6 TRBV7-2 ASSLEGTGVAGANVLT
TRBJ1-2 TRBV7-9 ASSPVDSGGYT
TRBJ2-1 TRBV7-9 ASSLGGPAEQF
TRBJ2-5 TRBV7-2 ASSPKTSGVETQY
TRBJ1-1 TRBV2 ASEGDKVLEAF
TRBJ2-7 TRBV9 ASSVAGGFYEQY
TRBJ1-2 TRBV7-2 ASSLVAGYGYT
TRBJ2-7 TRBV6-5 ASSLGTGRSYEQY
TRBJ2-7 TRBV6-6 ASSYAPGEQY
TRBJ1-5 TRBV25-1 ASSESFSENQPQH
TRBJ2-7 TRBV4-2 ASSQDRGSGRYEQY
TRBJ2-1 TRBV28 ASSLTGGHEQF
TRBJ1-6 TRBV12-3/TRBV12-4 ASSLERGSPLH
TRBJ1-2 TRBV7-2 ASSLIVGEADYGYT